This TCR beta chain was profiled in a study of T cell responses to AZD1222 COVID-19 vaccine. The CDR3 sequence is 14 residues long. In germline, CDR1 is SGHTA, CDR2 FQGTGA. Trimming took 0 bases from V and 7 from J; bases not matched to a gene: 5. This clone was counted once. Sequencing was performed with immunoSEQ multiplex PCR; in TCRdb, only in-frame clones are kept and a portion is missing. The table records around 120,000 clones, 70% to 90% of them present only once. The chain combines TRBV7-3 with TRBJ1-2; TRBD1 matches 7 bases. The starting material was peripheral blood, obtained on day 0 of MenACWY control vaccination. The clonotype originates from an adult in good health. CDR3 nucleotide sequence: TGTGCCAGCAGCTTAACTAGGACAGGCGGTGGCTACACCTTC. As protein: CASSLTRTGGGYTF.